These T cell receptor beta chains were read from a single sample in a study of memory CD4+ T cells and cytomegalovirus serostatus. Sequenced by immunoSEQ multiplex PCR; TCRdb stores in-frame clones only, minus some. Of about 46,000 clones listed, 77% are singletons. The sample comprised memory CD4+ T cells from blood. These receptor sequences come from an adult in good health and CMV-seronegative. Both conserved end residues are part of each CDR3. The listing skips clone size in some rows; elsewhere it reads once, few, many or a size class.

V gene | clone size | CDR3 protein
TRBV5-1 | NA | CASSLTDNYGYTF
TRBV2 | NA | CASSEGSLQYF
TRBV29-1 | NA | CSVDFTDTQYF
TRBV19 | NA | CASSIGTGNSPLHF
TRBV9 | NA | CASSVRANTGELFF
TRBV11-3 | once | CASSPNGTDNEKLFF
TRBV6-4 | NA | CASSDSPGGANRGEQFF
TRBV21-1 | NA | CASSPWGRWGNEKLFF
TRBV19 | few | CASSTGVSNQPQHF
TRBV28 | NA | CATTAGEEKLFF
TRBV2 | NA | CASSELSSGGTQETQYF
TRBV30 | NA | CAWKRGSGETQYF
TRBV6-1 | NA | CASTPLGRGTDTQYF
TRBV6-4 | NA | CASSSIGTGYNQPQHF